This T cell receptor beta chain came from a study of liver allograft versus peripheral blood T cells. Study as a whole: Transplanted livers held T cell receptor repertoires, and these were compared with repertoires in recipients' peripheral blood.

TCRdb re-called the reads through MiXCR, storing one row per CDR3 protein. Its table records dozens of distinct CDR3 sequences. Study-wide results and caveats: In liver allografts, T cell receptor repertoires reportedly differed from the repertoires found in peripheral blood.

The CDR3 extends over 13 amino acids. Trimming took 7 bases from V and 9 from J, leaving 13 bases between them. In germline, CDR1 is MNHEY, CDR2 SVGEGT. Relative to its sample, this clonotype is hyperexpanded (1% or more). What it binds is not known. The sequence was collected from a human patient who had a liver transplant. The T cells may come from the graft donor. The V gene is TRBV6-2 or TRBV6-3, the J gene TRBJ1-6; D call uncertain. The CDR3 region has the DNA TGTGCCAGCACCATAACGTTAGGTTCACCCCTCCACTTT. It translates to CASTITLGSPLHF.